This T cell receptor (beta chain) emerged from a study of blood T cell repertoires in COVID-19. In Seattle, patients joined the study during active infection and were tracked longitudinally. Using immunoSEQ multiplex PCR, the repertoire was profiled, and TCRdb retains in-frame clones only, with some absent. The table lists under 250,000 clones, approximately 90% of them singletons. The receptor was isolated from a man in his fifties with COVID-19, enrolled during active disease. Sequencing was done on a sample of peripheral blood.

CDR3 DNA: TGTGCCAGCAGCAAAGGTGAGACTACTAGCGGGTACTACTACAATGAGCAGTTCTTC. Translating gives CASSKGETTSGYYYNEQFF. V gene TRBV9 combines with J gene TRBJ2-1; 9 bases agree with TRBD2. Unmatched junction bases numbered 17, after V lost 4 bases and J lost 3 bases. The CDR3 contains 19 residues. The germline CDR1 and CDR2 sequences are SGDLS and YYNGEE. Full variable domain (missing parts from reference TRBV9 and TRBJ2-1): DSGVTQTPKHLITATGQRVTLRCSPRSGDLSVYWYQQSLDQGLQFLIQYYNGEERAKGNILERFSAQQFPDLHSELNLSSLELGDSALYFCASSKGETTSGYYYNEQFFGPGTRLTVL.